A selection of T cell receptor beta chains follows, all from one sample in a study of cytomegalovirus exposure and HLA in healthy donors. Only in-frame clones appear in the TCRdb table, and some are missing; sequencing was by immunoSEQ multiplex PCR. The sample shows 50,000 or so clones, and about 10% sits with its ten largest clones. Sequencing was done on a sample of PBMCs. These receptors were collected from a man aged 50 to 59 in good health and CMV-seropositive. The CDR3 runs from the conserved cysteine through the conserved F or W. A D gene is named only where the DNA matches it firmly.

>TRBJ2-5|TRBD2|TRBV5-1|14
CASSRGGSQETQYF
TGCGCCAGCAGCCGGGGCGGGAGCCAAGAGACCCAGTACTTC
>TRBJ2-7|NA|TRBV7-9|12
CASSTTGNEQYF
TGTGCCAGCAGCACCACAGGAAACGAGCAGTACTTC
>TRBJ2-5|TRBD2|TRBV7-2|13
CASRPLAEETQYF
TGTGCCAGCAGGCCGCTAGCGGAAGAGACCCAGTACTTC
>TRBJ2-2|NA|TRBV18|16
CASSPLGQPGTGELFF
TGTGCCAGCTCACCACTAGGACAGCCTGGGACCGGGGAGCTGTTTTTT
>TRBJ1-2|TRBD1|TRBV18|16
CASSPTGAEVNYGYTF
TGTGCCAGCTCACCAACAGGGGCCGAGGTTAACTATGGCTACACCTTC
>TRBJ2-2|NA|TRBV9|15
CASSVGTVNTGELFF
TGTGCCAGCAGCGTAGGCACTGTGAACACCGGGGAGCTGTTTTTT
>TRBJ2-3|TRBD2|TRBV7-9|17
CASGISGRLLGTDTQYF
TGTGCCAGCGGAATTAGCGGGAGGCTTCTCGGGACAGATACGCAGTATTTT
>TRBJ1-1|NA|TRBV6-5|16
CASSYRPGGVNTEAFF
TGTGCCAGCAGTTACCGCCCGGGGGGGGTGAACACTGAAGCTTTCTTT
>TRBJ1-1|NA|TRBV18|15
CASSLGDRSPRGAFF
TGTGCCAGCTCACTAGGCGACAGGTCACCAAGAGGAGCTTTCTTT
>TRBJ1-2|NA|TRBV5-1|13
CASSETESYGYTF
TGCGCCAGCAGCGAGACAGAGAGCTATGGCTACACCTTC
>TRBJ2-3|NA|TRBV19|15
CASSAPSVPQNTQYF
TGTGCCAGTAGTGCCCCCTCAGTTCCACAGAATACGCAGTATTTT
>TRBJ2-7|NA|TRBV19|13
CASSIEVGYEQYF
TGTGCCAGTAGTATAGAAGTCGGCTACGAGCAGTACTTC
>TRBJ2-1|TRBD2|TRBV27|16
CASRPLAGASYNEQFF
TGTGCCAGCAGACCGCTAGCGGGGGCCTCCTACAATGAGCAGTTCTTC
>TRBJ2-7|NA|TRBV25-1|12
CASRGSTYEQYF
TGTGCCAGCAGGGGCTCCACCTACGAGCAGTACTTC
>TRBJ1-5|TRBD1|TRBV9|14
CASSLTGLNQPQHF
TGTGCCAGCAGCCTGACAGGGCTCAATCAGCCCCAGCATTTT
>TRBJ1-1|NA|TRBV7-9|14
CASLAPDMNTEAFF
TGTGCCAGCCTGGCCCCCGACATGAACACTGAAGCTTTCTTT
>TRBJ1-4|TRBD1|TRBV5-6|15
CASSLGQGPNEKLFF
TGTGCCAGCAGCTTGGGACAGGGCCCTAATGAAAAACTGTTTTTT
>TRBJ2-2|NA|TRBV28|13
CASIAANTGELFF
TGTGCCAGCATAGCGGCCAACACCGGGGAGCTGTTTTTT
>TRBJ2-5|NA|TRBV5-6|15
CASSLELPGGETQYF
TGTGCCAGCAGCTTGGAGCTTCCCGGAGGAGAGACCCAGTACTTC
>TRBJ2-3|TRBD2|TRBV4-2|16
CASSQDIRGGEDTQYF
TGTGCCAGCAGCCAAGATATTCGGGGGGGGGAAGATACGCAGTATTTT
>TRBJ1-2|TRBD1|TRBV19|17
CASTGQTGTGNDNGYTF
TGTGCCAGTACTGGGCAGACCGGGACAGGGAACGATAATGGCTACACCTTC
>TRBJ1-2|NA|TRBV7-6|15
CASSLAGEGDYGYTF
TGTGCCAGCAGCTTAGCTGGAGAGGGTGACTATGGCTACACCTTC
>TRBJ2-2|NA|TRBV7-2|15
CASSLGRWNTGELFF
TGTGCCAGCAGCTTAGGGCGGTGGAACACCGGGGAGCTGTTTTTT
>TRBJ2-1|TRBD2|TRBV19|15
CASSIPPAGGGEQFF
TGTGCCAGTAGTATCCCCCCAGCGGGAGGCGGTGAGCAGTTCTTC
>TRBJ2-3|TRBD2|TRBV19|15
CASAPGTSGPRAQYF
TGTGCCAGTGCCCCCGGGACTAGCGGACCTAGGGCGCAGTATTTT
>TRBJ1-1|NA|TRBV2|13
CASSATGNTEAFF
TGTGCCAGCAGCGCGACAGGGAACACTGAAGCTTTCTTT
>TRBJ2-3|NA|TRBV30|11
CAWSSTDTQYF
TGTGCCTGGAGTTCGACAGATACGCAGTATTTT
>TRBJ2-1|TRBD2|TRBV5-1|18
CASSFRTAGGLLYNEQFF
TGCGCCAGCAGCTTCCGGACAGCGGGGGGCCTGCTATACAATGAGCAGTTCTTC
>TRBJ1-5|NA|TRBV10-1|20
CASSLPRTAERGYSNQPQHF
TGCGCCAGCAGCCTACCGAGGACAGCAGAAAGGGGATATAGCAATCAGCCCCAGCATTTT
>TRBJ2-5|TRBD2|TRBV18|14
CASSPPGLTGEQYF
TGTGCCAGCTCACCACCGGGACTAACGGGGGAGCAGTACTTC
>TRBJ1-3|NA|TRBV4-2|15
CASSRDTSSGNTIYF
TGTGCCAGCAGCCGAGACACTAGCTCTGGAAACACCATATATTTT
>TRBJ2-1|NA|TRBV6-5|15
CATRPRTSTDNEQFF
TGTGCCACCCGCCCACGGACAAGTACCGACAATGAGCAGTTCTTC
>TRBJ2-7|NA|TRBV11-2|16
CASSYRRIAASYEQYF
TGTGCCAGCAGCTACCGCCGGATAGCGGCCTCCTACGAGCAGTACTTC
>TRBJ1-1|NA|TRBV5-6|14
CASSPWDIRTEAFF
TGTGCCAGCAGCCCTTGGGACATACGGACTGAAGCTTTCTTT
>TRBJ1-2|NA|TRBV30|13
CAWSVGQGFGYTF
TGTGCCTGGAGTGTGGGGCAGGGGTTCGGCTACACCTTC
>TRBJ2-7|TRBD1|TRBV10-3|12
CAIGTDTYEQYF
TGTGCCATCGGGACAGATACCTACGAGCAGTACTTC
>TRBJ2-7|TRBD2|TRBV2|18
CASSKGSNRLADFYEQYF
TGTGCCAGCAGTAAGGGATCTAACCGACTAGCGGATTTCTACGAGCAGTACTTC
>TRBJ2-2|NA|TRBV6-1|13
CASSDRDTGELFF
TGTGCCAGCAGTGACAGGGACACCGGGGAGCTGTTTTTT
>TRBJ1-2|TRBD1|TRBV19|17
CYWIGPGQPGVSYGYTF
TGCTATTGGATCGGCCCGGGACAGCCCGGAGTAAGCTATGGCTACACCTTC
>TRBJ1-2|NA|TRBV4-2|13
CASRPDSNYGYTF
TGTGCCAGCAGGCCGGACAGTAACTATGGCTACACCTTC
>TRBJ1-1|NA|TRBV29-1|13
CSVEDLDPGGAFF
TGCAGCGTTGAAGATCTGGACCCCGGAGGAGCTTTCTTT
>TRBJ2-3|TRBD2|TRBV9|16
CASSVALAGGGDTQYF
TGTGCCAGCAGCGTAGCTCTAGCGGGTGGCGGGGATACGCAGTATTTT
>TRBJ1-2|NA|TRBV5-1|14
CASSLEAEKRGYTF
TGCGCCAGCAGCCTGGAGGCGGAAAAGAGGGGCTACACCTTC
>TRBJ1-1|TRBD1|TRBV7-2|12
CASSRQGTEAFF
TGTGCCAGCAGCCGACAGGGTACTGAAGCTTTCTTT
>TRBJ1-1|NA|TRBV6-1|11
CASSHGREAFF
TGTGCCAGCAGCCACGGCAGGGAAGCTTTCTTT
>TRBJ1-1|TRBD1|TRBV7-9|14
CASSLASPTGGAFF
TGTGCCAGCAGCTTAGCCTCACCGACAGGGGGAGCTTTCTTT
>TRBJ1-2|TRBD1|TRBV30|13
CAWKGQRSYGYTF
TGTGCCTGGAAGGGACAGAGGTCCTATGGCTACACCTTC
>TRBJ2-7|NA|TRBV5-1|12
CASSTGAYEQYF
TGCGCCAGCAGCACCGGGGCCTACGAGCAGTACTTC
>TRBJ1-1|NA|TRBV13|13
CASSPMMNTEAFF
TGTGCCAGCAGTCCTATGATGAACACTGAAGCTTTCTTT
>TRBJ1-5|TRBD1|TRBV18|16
CASSTGQGGKNQPQHF
TGTGCCAGCTCAACGGGACAGGGAGGAAAAAATCAGCCCCAGCATTTT
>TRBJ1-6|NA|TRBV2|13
CASNGIPASPLHF
TGTGCCAGCAACGGGATTCCAGCTTCACCCCTCCACTTT
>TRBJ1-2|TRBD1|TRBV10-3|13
CAISRTGLGGYTF
TGTGCCATCAGCCGGACAGGGCTTGGGGGCTACACCTTC
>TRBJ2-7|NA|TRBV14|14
CASSQPKYSYEQYF
TGTGCCAGCAGCCAGCCTAAGTATTCCTACGAGCAGTACTTC
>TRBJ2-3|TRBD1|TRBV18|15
CASSPGDSPTDTQYF
TGTGCCAGCTCACCGGGGGACAGCCCCACAGATACGCAGTATTTT
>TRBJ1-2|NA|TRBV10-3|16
CAIRALDSSNNYGYTF
TGTGCCATCAGGGCTTTAGACAGCTCAAATAACTATGGCTACACCTTC
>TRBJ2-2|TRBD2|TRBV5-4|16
CASSHTEGRGTGELFF
TGTGCCAGCAGCCACACCGAGGGGAGGGGAACCGGGGAGCTGTTTTTT
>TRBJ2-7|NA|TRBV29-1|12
CSVEPSRGEQYF
TGCAGCGTTGAACCATCTAGAGGCGAGCAGTACTTC